The 21 T cell receptor beta chains below all came from one sample that was sequenced in a study of cytomegalovirus exposure and HLA in healthy donors. A multiplex PCR was run with 60 Vbeta primers and 13 Jbeta primers. Clones were sequenced by immunoSEQ multiplex PCR, and TCRdb holds only the in-frame ones, with some missing. The sample carries 98,000 or so clones, about 74% recorded once. Sequencing input: PBMCs. These TCRs come from a man aged 55-75 years in good health and CMV-seropositive.

This rearrangement joins TRBV27 to TRBJ1-3; 9 nucleotides agree with TRBD1. The CDR3 runs 17 residues. Trimming cost V 5 bases and J 1 base; bases outside gene matches: 9. The V gene's germline CDR1 is MNHEY and CDR2 SMNVEV (reference sequence). The CDR3 loop reads CASSPGTGSRSGNTIYF. In DNA, the CDR3 is TGTGCCAGCAGTCCCGGGACAGGGTCGAGGTCTGGAAACACCATATATTTT.

A remark on this clone: The same CDR3 is also encoded by other DNA sequences in this sample. The chain employs TRBV27 and TRBJ2-3, with TRBD2 matching 10 bases. With 2 bases clipped from V and 1 base from J, the junction kept 0 bases outside the gene matches. From germline, CDR1 is MNHEY and CDR2 SMNVEV (reference sequence). This CDR3 is built from 15 residues. The CDR3 DNA follows: TGTGCCAGCAGTTTAACTAGCGGGGGCACAGATACGCAGTATTTT. This sequence encodes CASSLTSGGTDTQYF.

This chain connects TRBV7-2 to TRBJ2-2; a possible D gene is TRBD1 (6 bases). Germline V gene lookup returns CDR1 SGHTA and CDR2 FQGNSA. The CDR3 sequence is 14 residues long. V lost 6 bases and J lost 12, with 20 bases in between. The CDR3 DNA sequence: TGTGCCAGCAGAGGCGACGGACAGCCAGGGAAGCTGTTTTTT. Encoded protein: CASRGDGQPGKLFF.

This chain uses TRBV9 with TRBJ2-7; TRBD1 agrees at 9 bases. Germline lookup yields CDR1 SGDLS and CDR2 YYNGEE. The V and J ends lost 0 bases and 1 base, in that order; junction bases with no gene match: 2. The CDR3 contains 15 residues. DNA for the CDR3: TGTGCCAGCAGCGTAGGGGGACAGGGATCCTACGAGCAGTACTTC. Its translation: CASSVGGQGSYEQYF.

This clone appeared a few times. The chain uses TRBV5-8 and TRBJ1-5, with D perhaps matching TRBD1 (6 bases). This CDR3 contains 16 residues. V dropped 1 base and J dropped 2 bases, with 13 bases sitting between them. In germline, CDR1 is SGHTS, CDR2 YDEGEE. CDR3 region: CASSLYREWGNQPQHF. DNA of the CDR3: TGTGCCAGCAGCTTGTACAGGGAGTGGGGCAATCAGCCCCAGCATTTT.

V and J are TRBV6-1 and TRBJ1-1, with D possibly matching TRBD1 (5 bases). CDR1 is MNHNS and CDR2 is SASEGT in the germline V gene. The CDR3 extends over 13 amino acids. V was shortened by 5 bases and J by 1 base, with 8 bases between the two germline ends. CDR3 protein: CASSKGKNTEAFF. The CDR3 coding sequence is TGTGCCAGCAGTAAGGGGAAGAACACTGAAGCTTTCTTT.

This CDR3 is CATLSGGAVVDEQFF. CDR3 DNA sequence: TGTGCCACCCTTAGCGGGGGGGCGGTCGTGGATGAGCAGTTCTTC. The chain couples TRBV10-3 to TRBJ2-1; 11 positions agree with TRBD2. CDR3 length equals 15 residues. Germline CDR1 reads ENHRY; CDR2 reads SYGVKD. V lost 10 bases, J lost 8 bases, and 13 bases stayed unmatched.

The chain uses TRBV30 and TRBJ1-3; a weak D match, TRBD1 (6 bases). The CDR3 is 15 residues long. The germline V and J ends were trimmed by 2 bases and 0 bases, with 11 bases remaining between them. Per germline, CDR1 GTSNPN and CDR2 SVGIG (reference sequence). The CDR3 reads CAWSKDSFSGNTIYF. Written as DNA, the CDR3 is TGTGCCTGGAGTAAGGACAGTTTCTCTGGAAACACCATATATTTT.

This clone was seen once. The genes are TRBV28 and TRBJ2-3; 11 positions match TRBD2. Germline V gene sequence: CDR1 MDHEN, CDR2 SYDVKM. The CDR3 consists of 16 residues. The J segment lost 0 bases and the V segment lost 4 bases, leaving 3 bases of the junction unmatched. CDR3 protein: CASSSLAGGSTDTQYF. CDR3 bases: TGTGCCAGCAGTTCTCTAGCGGGGGGAAGCACAGATACGCAGTATTTT.

The chain is built from TRBV6-5 and TRBJ1-5; TRBD1 matches 7 bases. V dropped 4 bases and J dropped 2; count of bases not matched to a gene: 5. The V gene's germline CDR1 is MNHEY and CDR2 SVGAGI. The CDR3 is made up of 15 amino acids. CDR3 residues: CASSSYRGGNQPQHF. CDR3 sequence (DNA): TGTGCCAGCAGTTCGTACAGGGGCGGCAATCAGCCCCAGCATTTT.

The J gene is TRBJ2-1, the V gene TRBV18; 8 bases map to TRBD2. Germline V lookup: CDR1 KGHSH, CDR2 LQKENI. The CDR3 is made up of 16 amino acids. Trimming cost V 2 bases and J 9 bases; bases outside gene matches: 12. The chain's CDR3 is CASSPARGGTGGEQFF. The CDR3 bases are TGTGCCAGCTCACCAGCTCGGGGGGGTACCGGGGGTGAGCAGTTCTTC.

The CDR3 here is CASSPRDSGRDTQYF. The CDR3 coding sequence is TGTGCCAGCTCACCACGGGACAGTGGGCGAGATACGCAGTATTTT. The chain has TRBV18 and TRBJ2-3, with 7 bases lining up with TRBD1. J lost 5 bases, V lost 1 base, and 6 bases had no gene match. Germline V gene data show CDR1 as KGHSH and CDR2 as LQKENI. The CDR3 has 15 residues.

J is TRBJ1-4 and V is TRBV19; TRBD1 is a possible D gene (6 bases). Germline V CDR1 and CDR2: LNHDA, SQIVND (reference sequence). The CDR3 covers 15 residues. Trimming pared 6 bases from V and 3 bases from J, leaving 14 bases between. The CDR3 sequence: CASRTTGPSNEKLFF. As DNA, the CDR3 is TGTGCCAGTAGGACGACAGGACCATCTAATGAAAAACTGTTTTTT. The full variable domain, rest sourced from reference TRBV19 and TRBJ1-4, is DGGITQSPKYLFRKEGQNVTLSCEQNLNHDAMYWYRQDPGQGLRLIYYSQIVNDFQKGDIAEGYSVSREKKESFPLTVTSAQKNPTAFYLCASRTTGPSNEKLFFGSGTQLSVL.

J is TRBJ1-3 and V is TRBV5-1, with a weak D call TRBD1 (5 bases). The CDR3 is 16 residues long. With 5 bases removed from V and 9 bases from J, the gap between germline ends came to 24 bases. The V gene's germline CDR1 is SGHRS and CDR2 YFSETQ. CDR3 DNA: TGCGCCAGCAGTCCTGGGGGGGAGTATAACGGGATCACCATATATTTT. Translation: CASSPGGEYNGITIYF.

There are a few counts of this clone. This chain joins TRBV5-4 and TRBJ2-7; TRBD1 agrees at 8 bases. Unmatched junction bases numbered 16, after V lost 5 bases and J lost 12 bases. The CDR3 runs to 14 residues. Per the germline V gene, CDR1 is SGHNT and CDR2 is YYREEE (reference sequence). The CDR3 loop reads CASSSAPGQAMGYF. The CDR3 nucleotides read TGTGCCAGCAGTTCCGCGCCGGGACAGGCAATGGGGTACTTC.

In this sample, this clone turned up once. The gene calls are TRBV5-6 and TRBJ2-1; no definite D call. Germline V gene sequence: CDR1 SGHDT, CDR2 YYEEEE. V shed 0 bases and J shed 0 bases, with 10 bases lying between them. This CDR3 spans 16 amino acids. The CDR3 spells CASSLVPVSSYNEQFF. The CDR3 nucleotides read TGTGCCAGCAGCTTGGTACCTGTTAGCTCCTACAATGAGCAGTTCTTC.

The V gene is TRBV21-1, the J gene TRBJ2-7; the listed D gene, TRBD1, was not tested against the DNA. TRBV21-1 is described as a pseudogene. The length of the CDR3 is 19 residues. CDR3 bases: TGTGCCAGCAGCAAACAAAGGGCCAGGGATACCGCTGCCGGCTACGAGCAGTACTTC. Its protein is CASSKQRARDTAAGYEQYF.

The genes are TRBV5-6 and TRBJ1-3; no reliable D call. CDR3 length: 14 residues. The germline V gene encodes CDR1 SGHDT and CDR2 YYEEEE. With 8 bases removed from V and 0 bases from J, the gap between germline ends came to 12 bases. CDR3 sequence reads: CASSLRSSGNTIYF. Written as DNA, the CDR3 is TGTGCCAGTTCGTTGCGGAGCTCTGGAAACACCATATATTTT.

The rearrangement uses TRBV11-2 and TRBJ1-1; 8 bases are shared with TRBD1. Losses at the gene ends were 8 bases for V and 3 bases for J; bases not matched to a gene: 11. The CDR3 is 15 amino acids. CDR1 is SGHAT and CDR2 is FQNNGV in the germline V gene. Here the CDR3 reads CASGFTGGYDTEAFF. DNA for the CDR3: TGTGCCAGCGGGTTCACAGGGGGATATGACACTGAAGCTTTCTTT.

The chain joins TRBV5-1 to TRBJ2-3; 8 nucleotides agree with TRBD2. The CDR3 loop spans 14 amino acids. Germline loops: CDR1 SGHRS, CDR2 YFSETQ. V gave up 2 bases and J gave up 5 bases; unmatched junction bases: 4. The CDR3 is CASSLSGGGDTQYF. CDR3 DNA sequence: TGCGCCAGCAGCTTATCCGGGGGGGGAGATACGCAGTATTTT.

The rearrangement joins TRBV7-8 to TRBJ2-3; 9 bases fit TRBD2. This CDR3 comprises 15 residues. The germline V gene has CDR1 SGHVS and CDR2 FQNEAQ. The ends lost 2 bases at V and 1 base at J; junction bases unmatched: 1. CDR3 sequence: CASSLSSGGTDTQYF. The CDR3 DNA sequence: TGTGCCAGCAGCTTATCTAGCGGGGGCACAGATACGCAGTATTTT.